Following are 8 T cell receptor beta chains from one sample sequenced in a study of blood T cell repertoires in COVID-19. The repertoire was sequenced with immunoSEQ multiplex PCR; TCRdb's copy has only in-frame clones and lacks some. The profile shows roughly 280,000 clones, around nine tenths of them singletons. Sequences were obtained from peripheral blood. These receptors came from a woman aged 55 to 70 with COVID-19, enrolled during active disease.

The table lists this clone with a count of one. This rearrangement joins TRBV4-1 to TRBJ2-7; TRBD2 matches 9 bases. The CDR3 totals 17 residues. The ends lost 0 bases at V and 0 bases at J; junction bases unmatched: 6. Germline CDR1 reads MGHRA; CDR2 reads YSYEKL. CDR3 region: CASSQEGGSGSSYEQYF. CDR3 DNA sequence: TGCGCCAGCAGCCAAGAAGGCGGTAGCGGGAGCTCCTACGAGCAGTACTTC.

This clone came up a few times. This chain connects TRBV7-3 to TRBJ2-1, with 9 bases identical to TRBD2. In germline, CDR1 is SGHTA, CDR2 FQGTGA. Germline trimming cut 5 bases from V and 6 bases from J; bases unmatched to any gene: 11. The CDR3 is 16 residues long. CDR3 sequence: CASSLQSGRTFNEQFF. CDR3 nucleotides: TGTGCCAGCAGCCTCCAAAGCGGGAGGACCTTCAATGAGCAGTTCTTC.

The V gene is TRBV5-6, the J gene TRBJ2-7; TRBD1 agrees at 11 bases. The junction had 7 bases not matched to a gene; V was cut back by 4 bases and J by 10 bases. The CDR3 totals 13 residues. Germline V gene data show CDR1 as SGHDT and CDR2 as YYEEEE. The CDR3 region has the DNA TGTGCCAGCAGCCCGGGACAGGGGGGAAAACAGTACTTC. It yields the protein CASSPGQGGKQYF.

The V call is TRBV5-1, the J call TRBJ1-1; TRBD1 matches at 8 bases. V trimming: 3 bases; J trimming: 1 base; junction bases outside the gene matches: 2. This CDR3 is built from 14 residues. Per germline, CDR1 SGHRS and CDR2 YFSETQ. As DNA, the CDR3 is TGCGCCAGCAGCTCGACAGGGGAGAACACTGAAGCTTTCTTT. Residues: CASSSTGENTEAFF.

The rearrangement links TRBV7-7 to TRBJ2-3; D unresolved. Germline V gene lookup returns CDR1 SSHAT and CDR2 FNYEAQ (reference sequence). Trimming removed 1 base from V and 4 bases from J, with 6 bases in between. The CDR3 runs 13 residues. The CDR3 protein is CASSLGRPDTQYF. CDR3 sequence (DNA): TGTGCCAGCAGCTTAGGGCGGCCAGATACGCAGTATTTT.

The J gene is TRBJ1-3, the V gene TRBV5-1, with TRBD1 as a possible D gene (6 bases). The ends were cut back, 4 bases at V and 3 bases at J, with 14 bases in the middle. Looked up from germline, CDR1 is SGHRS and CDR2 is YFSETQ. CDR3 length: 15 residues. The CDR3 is CASSTSGAGGNTIYF. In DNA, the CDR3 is TGCGCCAGCAGCACTTCAGGGGCTGGTGGAAACACCATATATTTT.

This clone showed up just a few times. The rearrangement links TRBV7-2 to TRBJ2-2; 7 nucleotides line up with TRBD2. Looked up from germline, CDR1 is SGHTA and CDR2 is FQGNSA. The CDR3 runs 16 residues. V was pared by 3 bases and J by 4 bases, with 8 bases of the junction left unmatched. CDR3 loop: CASSLTSGRATGELFF. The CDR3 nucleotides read TGTGCCAGCAGCTTGACCTCAGGGAGGGCCACCGGGGAGCTGTTTTTT.

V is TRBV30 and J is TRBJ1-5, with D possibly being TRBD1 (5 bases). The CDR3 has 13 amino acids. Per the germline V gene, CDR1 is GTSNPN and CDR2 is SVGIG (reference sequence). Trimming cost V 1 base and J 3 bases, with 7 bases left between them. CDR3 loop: CAWSAGNNQPQHF. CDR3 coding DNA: TGTGCCTGGAGTGCAGGGAACAATCAGCCCCAGCATTTT.